These T cell receptor beta chains were read from a single sample in a study of CD8+ T cells in alopecia areata. Measured with immunoSEQ multiplex PCR; TCRdb has only the in-frame clones, and not every one. The sample has 150,000 to 200,000 clones, roughly 60% seen once. The specimen comprised CD4+ T cells sorted from blood, sampled at week 24, from a patient treated with tofacitinib. All receptors come from a human donor with alopecia areata. CDR3s include the opening cysteine and the closing phenylalanine or tryptophan. A D gene is named only where the DNA matches it firmly. Some rows have no size entry. The others give once, few or many, or a class for an expanded clone.

v_gene: TRBV6-5
d_gene: TRBD2
abundance: NA
j_gene: TRBJ2-7
CDR3nt: TGTGCCAGCAGTTACCCCGGGACTAGCGGGGCCGAGCAGTACTTC
CDR3aa: CASSYPGTSGAEQYF

v_gene: TRBV29-1
d_gene: NA
abundance: NA
j_gene: TRBJ2-3
CDR3nt: TGCAGCGCTGAGAGGGGGACAGATACGCAGTATTTT
CDR3aa: CSAERGTDTQYF

v_gene: TRBV9
d_gene: NA
abundance: NA
j_gene: TRBJ2-1
CDR3nt: TGTGCCAGCAGCGTAGACTACAGGGTGTCTGAGCAGTTCTTC
CDR3aa: CASSVDYRVSEQFF

v_gene: TRBV20-1
d_gene: NA
abundance: few
j_gene: TRBJ1-1
CDR3nt: TGCAGTCTGCGCCTCAACACTGAAGCTTTCTTT
CDR3aa: CSLRLNTEAFF

v_gene: TRBV29-1
d_gene: NA
abundance: once
j_gene: TRBJ2-1
CDR3nt: TGCAGCGTTGTATCAGGGGTCGATGAGCAGTTCTTC
CDR3aa: CSVVSGVDEQFF

v_gene: TRBV11-2
d_gene: NA
abundance: NA
j_gene: TRBJ1-1
CDR3nt: TGTGCCAGCAGCTTAGAGGCGGGAACTGAAGCTTTCTTT
CDR3aa: CASSLEAGTEAFF

v_gene: TRBV28
d_gene: NA
abundance: NA
j_gene: TRBJ2-5
CDR3nt: TGTGCCAGTTCAGGGATGGGGGGAGAGACCCAGTACTTC
CDR3aa: CASSGMGGETQYF

v_gene: TRBV7-2
d_gene: NA
abundance: NA
j_gene: TRBJ1-1
CDR3nt: TGTGCCAGCAGCTTGCAAATGGCACAGTGG
CDR3aa: CASSLQMAQW

v_gene: TRBV7-2
d_gene: NA
abundance: once
j_gene: TRBJ2-7
CDR3nt: TGTGCCAGCAGCTTAAGAGGGGCGAGAGAGCAGTACTTC
CDR3aa: CASSLRGAREQYF

v_gene: TRBV4-1
d_gene: TRBD1
abundance: once
j_gene: TRBJ1-6
CDR3nt: TGCGCCAGCAGCCAGGACCTCAGGGGGATTGCACCCCTCCACTTT
CDR3aa: CASSQDLRGIAPLHF

v_gene: TRBV7-8
d_gene: NA
abundance: few
j_gene: TRBJ1-4
CDR3nt: TGTGCCAGCAGCTTACAACCCGGAGAGGAACTGTTTTTT
CDR3aa: CASSLQPGEELFF

v_gene: TRBV5-1
d_gene: TRBD1
abundance: NA
j_gene: TRBJ2-5
CDR3nt: TGCGCCAGCAGCTCAACCGGGACAGGGTGGGAGACCCAGTACTTC
CDR3aa: CASSSTGTGWETQYF

v_gene: TRBV2
d_gene: NA
abundance: NA
j_gene: TRBJ1-2
CDR3nt: TGTGCCAGCAAGGGGGCTAACTATGGCTACACCTTC
CDR3aa: CASKGANYGYTF

v_gene: TRBV30
d_gene: TRBD1
abundance: NA
j_gene: TRBJ1-2
CDR3nt: TGTGCCTGGAGTACACAGGGGGCTGTCTATGGCTACACCTTC
CDR3aa: CAWSTQGAVYGYTF

v_gene: TRBV19
d_gene: NA
abundance: NA
j_gene: TRBJ1-2
CDR3nt: TGTGCCAGTAGTACCGACAGGATCTATGGCTACACCTTC
CDR3aa: CASSTDRIYGYTF

v_gene: TRBV30
d_gene: TRBD1
abundance: NA
j_gene: TRBJ1-2
CDR3nt: TGTGCCTGGAGTGTACAGGGGTGGAACTATGGCTACACCTTC
CDR3aa: CAWSVQGWNYGYTF

v_gene: TRBV30
d_gene: NA
abundance: NA
j_gene: TRBJ2-2
CDR3nt: TGTGCCTGGAGCCAAAGGGAATCCGGGGAGCTGTTTTTT
CDR3aa: CAWSQRESGELFF

v_gene: TRBV4-3
d_gene: TRBD1
abundance: NA
j_gene: TRBJ2-7
CDR3nt: TGCGCCAGCAGCCAGGGACAGGGAATATACGAGCAGTACTTC
CDR3aa: CASSQGQGIYEQYF

v_gene: TRBV7-8
d_gene: TRBD2
abundance: NA
j_gene: TRBJ2-1
CDR3nt: TGTGCCAGCAGCTTAGCGGAGGGACTAGCTCGGGAGCAGTTCTTC
CDR3aa: CASSLAEGLAREQFF

v_gene: TRBV29-1
d_gene: NA
abundance: once
j_gene: TRBJ1-2
CDR3nt: TGCAGCGTTAACAGGGTGGGCGGCTACACCTTC
CDR3aa: CSVNRVGGYTF

v_gene: TRBV6-6
d_gene: NA
abundance: NA
j_gene: TRBJ2-5
CDR3nt: TGTGCCAGCAGTTACACACCGCAAGAGACCCAGTACTTC
CDR3aa: CASSYTPQETQYF

v_gene: TRBV6-6
d_gene: NA
abundance: NA
j_gene: TRBJ1-2
CDR3nt: TGTGCCAGCAGTCGCGGTGATCGATATGGCTACACCTTC
CDR3aa: CASSRGDRYGYTF

v_gene: TRBV2
d_gene: TRBD2
abundance: few
j_gene: TRBJ2-2
CDR3nt: TGTGCCAGCAGTGTCCGACTAGCGGGTGACACCGGGGAGCTGTTTTTT
CDR3aa: CASSVRLAGDTGELFF

v_gene: TRBV4-3
d_gene: NA
abundance: NA
j_gene: TRBJ1-2
CDR3nt: TGCGCCAGCAGCCAAAATGTGGGACTACAATATGGCTACACCTTC
CDR3aa: CASSQNVGLQYGYTF

v_gene: TRBV9
d_gene: TRBD1
abundance: NA
j_gene: TRBJ2-3
CDR3nt: TGTGCCAGCAGCGGAACCGGGACAGGGTTCTCCTATTTT
CDR3aa: CASSGTGTGFSYF

v_gene: TRBV5-1
d_gene: NA
abundance: NA
j_gene: TRBJ2-5
CDR3nt: TGCGCCAGCAGCTCCGGGACTGTGCAAGAGACCCAGTACTTC
CDR3aa: CASSSGTVQETQYF

v_gene: TRBV6-5
d_gene: TRBD2
abundance: NA
j_gene: TRBJ2-3
CDR3nt: TGTGCCAGCAGTTCTCAGCGGACTAGCGGCACAGATACGCAGTATTTT
CDR3aa: CASSSQRTSGTDTQYF

v_gene: TRBV19
d_gene: NA
abundance: few
j_gene: TRBJ1-1
CDR3nt: TGTGCCAGTAGTATTGGGGGAAACACTGAAGCTTTCTTT
CDR3aa: CASSIGGNTEAFF

v_gene: TRBV30
d_gene: NA
abundance: NA
j_gene: TRBJ1-2
CDR3nt: TGTGCCTGGACAGGGGTTCGACGGGATGGCTACACCTTC
CDR3aa: CAWTGVRRDGYTF

v_gene: TRBV20-1
d_gene: NA
abundance: NA
j_gene: TRBJ2-5
CDR3nt: TGCAGTGCTAGGACAGGAGAGACCCAGTACTTC
CDR3aa: CSARTGETQYF

v_gene: TRBV14
d_gene: NA
abundance: once
j_gene: TRBJ1-2
CDR3nt: TGTGCCAGCAGCCAAGATGTTCACGGCGGAGCGCATGGCTACACCTTC
CDR3aa: CASSQDVHGGAHGYTF

v_gene: TRBV5-1
d_gene: NA
abundance: NA
j_gene: TRBJ1-4
CDR3nt: TGCGCCAGCAGCTCCGTACACGGACCGGGGGAAAAACTGTTTTTT
CDR3aa: CASSSVHGPGEKLFF

v_gene: TRBV27
d_gene: TRBD2
abundance: NA
j_gene: TRBJ2-1
CDR3nt: TGTGCCAGCAGTTTATCGTGGAGGGGAGGGAATGAGCAGTTCTTC
CDR3aa: CASSLSWRGGNEQFF

v_gene: TRBV30
d_gene: NA
abundance: NA
j_gene: TRBJ2-4
CDR3nt: TGTGCCTGGAGTGTATCGGGGACGATAGCCAAAAACATTCAGTACTTC
CDR3aa: CAWSVSGTIAKNIQYF

v_gene: TRBV5-6
d_gene: TRBD1
abundance: NA
j_gene: TRBJ2-7
CDR3nt: TGTGCCAGCACCCTGGGACAGGGCTCCTACGAGCAGTACTTC
CDR3aa: CASTLGQGSYEQYF

v_gene: TRBV6-5
d_gene: NA
abundance: NA
j_gene: TRBJ2-2
CDR3nt: TGTGCCAGCAGTAACACAGCGAACACCGGGGAGCTGTTTTTT
CDR3aa: CASSNTANTGELFF

v_gene: TRBV9
d_gene: NA
abundance: few
j_gene: TRBJ2-1
CDR3nt: TGTGCCAGCAGCGCGGGAGACAGGGCGGCTGAGCAGTTCTTC
CDR3aa: CASSAGDRAAEQFF